This TCR beta chain originates from a study of blood T cell repertoires in COVID-19. Study background: Sites across the United States, Italy and Spain contributed samples from acute and convalescent COVID-19.

Sequencing used immunoSEQ multiplex PCR; TCRdb keeps in-frame clones, though not all of them. Here the sample spans approximately 220,000 clones, 75% to 90% being singletons. The cohort comprised adults aged about 18 to 100 years residing in some 24 US areas. A PCR-confirmed or clinician-diagnosed COVID-19 case had contacted exposed participants within 2 weeks of entry. The source is a woman aged 25-40 years who had been exposed to COVID-19. Sequenced input: PBMCs or T cells enriched from blood (not recorded which).

The CDR3 region is CSVRSGSGIAKNIQYF. The CDR3 bases are TGCAGCGTCCGTTCGGGTAGCGGAATAGCCAAAAACATTCAGTACTTC. V gene TRBV29-1 combines with J gene TRBJ2-4; perhaps TRBD2 as D (6 bases). The CDR3 loop spans 16 amino acids. V lost 6 bases and J 0 bases, leaving 18 bases between the germline ends. Germline CDR1 SQVTM, CDR2 ANQGSEA.